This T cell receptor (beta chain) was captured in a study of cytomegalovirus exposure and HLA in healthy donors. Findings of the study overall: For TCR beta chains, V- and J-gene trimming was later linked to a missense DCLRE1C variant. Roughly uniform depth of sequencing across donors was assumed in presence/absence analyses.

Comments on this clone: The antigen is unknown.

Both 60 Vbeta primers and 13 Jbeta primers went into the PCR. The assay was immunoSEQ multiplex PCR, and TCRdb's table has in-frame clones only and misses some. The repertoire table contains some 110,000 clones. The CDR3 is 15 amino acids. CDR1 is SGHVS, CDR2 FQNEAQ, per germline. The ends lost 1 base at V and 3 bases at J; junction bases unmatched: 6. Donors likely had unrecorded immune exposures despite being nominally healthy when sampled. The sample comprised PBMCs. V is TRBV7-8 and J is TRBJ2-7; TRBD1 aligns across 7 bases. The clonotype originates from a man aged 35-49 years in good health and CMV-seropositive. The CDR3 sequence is CASSLVQGKDYEQYF. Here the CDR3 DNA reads TGTGCCAGCAGCTTAGTACAGGGGAAGGACTACGAGCAGTACTTC.